A single sample is the source of the 24 T cell receptor beta chains below, sequenced in a study of T cells in localized non-small cell lung cancer. TCRdb's copy holds only in-frame clones and misses some; the assay was immunoSEQ multiplex PCR. The sample consists of around 140,000 clones, 89% of them appearing once. The sequences come from peripheral blood, collected before any cancer treatment. These receptor sequences come from a female donor older than 55 with stage I lung adenocarcinoma.

The chain recombines TRBV5-1 with TRBJ2-3; D is undetermined. Germline CDR1 reads SGHRS; CDR2 reads YFSETQ. This CDR3 has 15 residues. Trimming removed 0 bases from V and 0 bases from J, with 8 bases in between. CDR3 region: CASSLDAASTDTQYF. Written as DNA, the CDR3 is TGCGCCAGCAGCTTGGATGCAGCTAGCACAGATACGCAGTATTTT.

CDR3: CASRPTSTNSYNEQFF. CDR3 DNA sequence: TGTGCCAGCCGTCCGACTAGTACTAACTCCTACAATGAGCAGTTCTTC. The genes are TRBV6-4 and TRBJ2-1; possibly TRBD2 for D (6 bases). Trimming shortened V by 8 bases and J by 0 bases, and 17 bases separated the two germline ends. The CDR3 consists of 16 residues. CDR1 and CDR2 (germline): MRHNA, SNTAGT.

This chain connects TRBV5-1 to TRBJ1-2; possible D gene TRBD1, 5 bases. Germline lookup yields CDR1 SGHRS and CDR2 YFSETQ. The CDR3 extends over 15 amino acids. Trimming removed 3 bases at V and 5 bases at J, with 17 bases between. CDR3 sequence (DNA): TGCGCCAGCAGCTCATCAATACAGGCATCTTATGGCTACACCTTC. Its translation: CASSSSIQASYGYTF.

The genes are TRBV18 and TRBJ2-1; 8 bases agree with TRBD2. Germline CDR1 is KGHSH and CDR2 is LQKENI. This CDR3 region has 15 residues. V shed 2 bases, J shed 1 base, and the junction held 1 base outside the gene matches. The DNA of the CDR3 is TGTGCCAGCTCACCAAGACTAGCGTCCTACAATGAGCAGTTCTTC. Its translation is CASSPRLASYNEQFF.

This chain links TRBV5-1 with TRBJ2-1; 8 nucleotides line up with TRBD2. The ends lost 3 bases at V and 7 bases at J; junction bases unmatched: 9. Germline loops: CDR1 SGHRS, CDR2 YFSETQ. CDR3 length: 15 amino acids. CDR3 sequence reads: CASSSGRAPPNEQFF. CDR3 DNA: TGCGCCAGCAGCTCCGGGAGGGCCCCCCCTAATGAGCAGTTCTTC. The variable domain in full, with the rest retrieved from reference TRBV5-1 and TRBJ2-1, is KAGVTQTPRYLIKTRGQQVTLSCSPISGHRSVSWYQQTPGQGLQFLFEYFSETQRNKGNFPGRFSGRQFSNSRSEMNVSTLELGDSALYLCASSSGRAPPNEQFFGPGTRLTVL.

The chain carries TRBV28 and TRBJ1-2; 9 nucleotides line up with TRBD1. The trim removed 1 base at V and 2 bases at J, leaving 20 bases unmatched. Germline loops: CDR1 MDHEN, CDR2 SYDVKM. The CDR3 sequence is 21 residues long. CDR3 in DNA: TGTGCCAGCAGTTTATTTCTCGGCTTACAGGGGGCTAGTACTTTCAACTATGGCTACACCTTC. It yields the protein CASSLFLGLQGASTFNYGYTF.

The V and J genes are TRBV14 and TRBJ2-5, with 12 bases aligning to TRBD2. CDR1 is SGHDN, CDR2 FVKESK, per germline. With 1 base clipped from V and 2 bases from J, the junction kept 5 bases outside the gene matches. The CDR3 has 17 residues. The CDR3 region has the DNA TGTGCCAGCAGCCAAGGCTCCCTAGCGGGAGGGCAAGAGACCCAGTACTTC. Translating it yields CASSQGSLAGGQETQYF. The whole variable domain, filled in from reference TRBV14 and TRBJ2-5, reads EAGVTQFPSHSVIEKGQTVTLRCDPISGHDNLYWYRRVMGKEIKFLLHFVKESKQDESGMPNNRFLAERTGGTYSTLKVQPAELEDSGVYFCASSQGSLAGGQETQYFGPGTRLLVL.

The chain uses TRBV28 and TRBJ2-3; 11 bases map to TRBD2. The CDR3 is 17 residues long. Germline V gene lookup returns CDR1 MDHEN and CDR2 SYDVKM. The trim removed 5 bases at V and 4 bases at J, leaving 11 bases unmatched. CDR3: CASSHQLAGVFPDTQYF. CDR3 coding DNA: TGTGCCAGCAGTCACCAACTAGCGGGAGTGTTTCCAGATACGCAGTATTTT.

This sequence joins TRBV19 and TRBJ2-7, with D possibly TRBD2 on 5 matching bases. Germline-derived CDR1 and CDR2 are LNHDA and SQIVND (reference sequence). Trimming shortened V by 3 bases and J by 0 bases, and 9 bases separated the two germline ends. The CDR3 spans 14 residues. The CDR3 coding sequence is TGTGCCAGTAGTATTGGACTGAGCTCCTACGAGCAGTACTTC. Its translation is CASSIGLSSYEQYF.

About this clone itself: The same CDR3 arises from other DNA sequences in this sample as well. This chain links TRBV5-1 with TRBJ1-1; D is ambiguous. This CDR3 has 13 amino acids. CDR1 is SGHRS and CDR2 is YFSETQ in the germline V gene. Deletions cut 5 bases from V and 4 bases from J, with 12 bases between. Here the CDR3 reads CASSPSGSTEAFF. CDR3 nucleotides: TGCGCCAGCAGTCCTTCCGGGAGCACTGAAGCTTTCTTT.

V gene TRBV7-2 combines with J gene TRBJ2-5; tentative D call: TRBD2 (5 bases). CDR1 SGHTA and CDR2 FQGNSA come from the germline V gene. V lost 5 bases to trimming and J lost 7 bases, with 20 bases between them. The CDR3 is made up of 15 amino acids. This chain's CDR3 is CASSPTVGQEATQYF. CDR3 bases: TGTGCCAGCAGCCCCACGGTGGGCCAGGAGGCGACCCAGTACTTC.

This clone appeared once. The CDR3 region has the DNA TGCGCCAGCAGCTCGGGAGTCCAAGAGACCCAGTACTTC. Amino acid sequence: CASSSGVQETQYF. The chain joins TRBV5-1 to TRBJ2-5, with TRBD2 as a possible D gene (6 bases). The V gene lost 3 bases and the J gene lost 1 base, with 7 bases spanning the gap. CDR1 SGHRS and CDR2 YFSETQ come from the germline V gene. The CDR3 runs 13 residues.

V gene TRBV28 combines with J gene TRBJ2-7; the D gene could be TRBD1 or TRBD2 (6 bases each). From germline, CDR1 is MDHEN and CDR2 SYDVKM. The CDR3 sequence is 13 residues long. Between the trimmed V and J ends, which lost 8 bases and 4 bases, there was a span of 15 bases. CDR3 sequence: CASGGQESYEQYF. DNA for the CDR3: TGTGCCAGCGGGGGGCAGGAGAGTTACGAGCAGTACTTC.

Here the CDR3 reads CASSQGGSLYF. As DNA, the CDR3 is TGCGCCAGCAGCCAAGGGGGGAGTCTGTACTTC. The gene calls are TRBV4-1 and TRBJ2-7, with D possibly called TRBD1 or TRBD2 (5 bases each). The germline V gene encodes CDR1 MGHRA and CDR2 YSYEKL. V lost 1 base and J lost 12, with 10 bases in between. This CDR3 region has 11 residues.

The V gene is TRBV5-1, the J gene TRBJ1-6; a weak D match, TRBD1 (6 bases). Germline V gene lookup returns CDR1 SGHRS and CDR2 YFSETQ. The CDR3 is 16 residues long. Trimming pared 0 bases from V and 8 bases from J, leaving 15 bases between. The CDR3 reads CASSLGSPQGHSPLHF. In DNA form, the CDR3 reads TGCGCCAGCAGCTTGGGCTCCCCGCAGGGGCATTCACCCCTCCACTTT.

This rearrangement joins TRBV5-5 to TRBJ2-3; D not certain. Germline V CDR1 and CDR2: SGHKS, YYEKEE (reference sequence). This CDR3 comprises 12 residues. V dropped 4 bases and J dropped 6 bases, with 9 bases sitting between them. CDR3 in amino acids: CASSVGMDTQYF. In nucleotides, the CDR3 is TGTGCCAGCAGCGTGGGAATGGATACGCAGTATTTT.

V usage is TRBV5-6 and J usage is TRBJ2-7; 9 bases line up with TRBD1. Per the germline V gene, CDR1 is SGHDT and CDR2 is YYEEEE. CDR3 size: 16 residues. The V and J ends lost 4 bases and 3 bases, in that order; junction bases with no gene match: 11. CDR3: CASSRVTGGAIYEQYF. CDR3 nucleotide sequence: TGTGCCAGCAGCCGAGTCACAGGGGGCGCAATCTACGAGCAGTACTTC.

V usage is TRBV7-9 and J usage is TRBJ2-7; D is possibly TRBD1 (5 bases). The germline V and J ends were trimmed by 0 bases and 0 bases, with 9 bases remaining between them. CDR3 length: 15 residues. The germline CDR1 and CDR2 sequences are SEHNR and FQNEAQ (reference sequence). The CDR3: CASSLAAGISYEQYF. CDR3 nucleotide sequence: TGTGCCAGCAGCTTAGCCGCAGGGATCTCCTACGAGCAGTACTTC. Full variable domain (outside the CDR3, taken from reference TRBV7-9 and TRBJ2-7): DTGVSQNPRHKITKRGQNVTFRCDPISEHNRLYWYRQTLGQGPEFLTYFQNEAQLEKSRLLSDRFSAERPKGSFSTLEIQRTEQGDSAMYLCASSLAAGISYEQYFGPGTRLTVT.

The gene calls are TRBV1 and TRBJ2-2; TRBD2 reflects the table's D call only, with no check against the DNA. TRBV1 is recorded as a pseudogene. The length of the CDR3 is 19 residues. CDR3 DNA: TGCACCAGCAGCCCCCCTGGGGGGCGGGAGGGCCTTCACACCGGGGAGCTGTTTTTT. Its translation is CTSSPPGGREGLHTGELFF.

The CDR3 is CAIRGLAGPTDTQYF. CDR3 sequence (DNA): TGTGCCATCAGGGGACTAGCGGGACCCACAGATACGCAGTATTTT. The gene calls are TRBV10-3 and TRBJ2-3, with 13 bases identical to TRBD2. This CDR3 spans 15 amino acids. V was pared by 6 bases and J by 2 bases, with 2 bases of the junction left unmatched. Looked up from germline, CDR1 is ENHRY and CDR2 is SYGVKD.

The gene calls are TRBV15 and TRBJ1-5; D might be TRBD1 (6 bases). There are 15 residues in the CDR3. Germline V gives CDR1 LNHNV, CDR2 YYDKDF (reference sequence). The V end was cut by 1 base, the J end by 6 bases, with 13 bases between. CDR3 nucleotides: TGTGCCACCAGCAGAGCCCTTGGGGGCACTCAGCCCCAGCATTTT. This sequence encodes CATSRALGGTQPQHF.

This clone has a handful of counts. This chain joins TRBV30 and TRBJ2-1; 10 bases line up with TRBD2. Germline-derived CDR1 and CDR2 are GTSNPN and SVGIG (reference sequence). Losses at the gene ends were 5 bases for V and 3 bases for J; bases not matched to a gene: 7. The CDR3 runs 15 residues. CDR3 in amino acids: CAWGPASGSYNEQFF. The DNA of the CDR3 is TGTGCCTGGGGCCCCGCTAGCGGGAGCTACAATGAGCAGTTCTTC.

CDR3 protein: CASRKLAGGSSFVDTQYF. The CDR3 DNA is TGCGCCAGCAGAAAACTAGCGGGAGGATCGAGCTTTGTAGATACGCAGTATTTT. The chain employs TRBV5-1 and TRBJ2-3; 12 bases map to TRBD2. The CDR3 loop spans 18 amino acids. The ends lost 5 bases at V and 5 bases at J; junction bases unmatched: 15. The germline CDR1 and CDR2 sequences are SGHRS and YFSETQ.

This clone was counted once. V and J are TRBV28 and TRBJ1-2; D not certain. Germline values: CDR1 MDHEN, CDR2 SYDVKM. CDR3 length: 15 amino acids. Trimming took off 6 bases at V and 4 bases at J, with 18 bases between the two ends. Here the CDR3 DNA reads TGTGCCAGCAGACACACGGGTGATGGGGTCTATGGCTACACCTTC. It encodes CASRHTGDGVYGYTF.